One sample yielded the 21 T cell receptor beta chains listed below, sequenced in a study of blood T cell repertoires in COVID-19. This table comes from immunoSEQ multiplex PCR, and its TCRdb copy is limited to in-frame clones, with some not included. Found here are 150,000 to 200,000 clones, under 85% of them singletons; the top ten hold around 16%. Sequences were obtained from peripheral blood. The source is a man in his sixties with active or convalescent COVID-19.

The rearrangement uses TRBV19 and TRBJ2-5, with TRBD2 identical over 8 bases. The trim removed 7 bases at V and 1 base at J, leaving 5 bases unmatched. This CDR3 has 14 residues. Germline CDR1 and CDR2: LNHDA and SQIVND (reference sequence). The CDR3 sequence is CASNRREVQETQYF. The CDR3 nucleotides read TGTGCCAGTAATCGGCGGGAGGTCCAAGAGACCCAGTACTTC.

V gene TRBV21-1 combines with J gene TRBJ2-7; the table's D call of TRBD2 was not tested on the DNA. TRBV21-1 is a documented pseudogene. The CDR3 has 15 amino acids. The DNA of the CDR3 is TGTGCCAGCAGCAAAGCGAGGAGTACCCGATACGAGCAGTACTTC. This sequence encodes CASSKARSTRYEQYF.

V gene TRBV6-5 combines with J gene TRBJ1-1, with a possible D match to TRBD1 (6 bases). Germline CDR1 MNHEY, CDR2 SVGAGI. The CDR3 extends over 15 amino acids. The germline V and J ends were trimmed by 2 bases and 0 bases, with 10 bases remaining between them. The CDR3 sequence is CASSYAGTMNTEAFF. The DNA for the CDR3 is TGTGCCAGCAGTTACGCCGGGACAATGAACACTGAAGCTTTCTTT.

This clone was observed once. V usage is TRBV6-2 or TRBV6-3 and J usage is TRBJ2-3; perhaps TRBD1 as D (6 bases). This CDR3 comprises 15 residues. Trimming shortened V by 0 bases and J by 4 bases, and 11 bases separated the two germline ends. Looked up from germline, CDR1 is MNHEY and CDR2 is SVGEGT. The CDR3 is CASSYSGGRSDTQYF. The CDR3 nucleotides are TGTGCCAGCAGTTACTCAGGGGGTCGGTCAGATACGCAGTATTTT.

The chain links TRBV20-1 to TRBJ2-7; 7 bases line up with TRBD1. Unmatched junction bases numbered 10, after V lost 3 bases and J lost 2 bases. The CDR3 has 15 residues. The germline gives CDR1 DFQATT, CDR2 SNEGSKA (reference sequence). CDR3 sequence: CSASKQGPHTYEQYF. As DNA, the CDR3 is TGCAGTGCTAGTAAACAGGGGCCCCATACCTACGAGCAGTACTTC.

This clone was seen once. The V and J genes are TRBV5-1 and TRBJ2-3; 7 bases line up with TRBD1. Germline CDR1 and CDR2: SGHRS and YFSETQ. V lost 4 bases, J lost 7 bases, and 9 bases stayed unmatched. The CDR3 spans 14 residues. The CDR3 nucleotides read TGCGCCAGCAGCACCGGGACAGCGCTATATACGCAGTATTTT. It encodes CASSTGTALYTQYF.

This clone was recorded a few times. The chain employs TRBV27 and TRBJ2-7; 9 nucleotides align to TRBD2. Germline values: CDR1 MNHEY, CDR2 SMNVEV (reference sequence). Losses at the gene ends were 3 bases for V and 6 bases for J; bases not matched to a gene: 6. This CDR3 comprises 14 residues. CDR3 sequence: CASSFRREGGEQYF. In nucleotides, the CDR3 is TGTGCCAGCAGTTTCCGGCGGGAGGGCGGCGAGCAGTACTTC.

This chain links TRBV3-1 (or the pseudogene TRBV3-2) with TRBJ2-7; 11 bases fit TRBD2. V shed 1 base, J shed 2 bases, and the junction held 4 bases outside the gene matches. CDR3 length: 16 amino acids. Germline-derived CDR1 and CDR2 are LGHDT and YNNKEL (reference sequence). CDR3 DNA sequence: TGTGCCAGCAGCCAAGTAACTAGCGGGGGACCCTACGAGCAGTACTTC. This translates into CASSQVTSGGPYEQYF.

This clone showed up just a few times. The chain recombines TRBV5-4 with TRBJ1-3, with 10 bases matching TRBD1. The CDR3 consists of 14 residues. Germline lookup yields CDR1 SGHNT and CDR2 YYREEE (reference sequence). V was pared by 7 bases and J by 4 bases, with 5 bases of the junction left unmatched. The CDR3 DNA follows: TGTGCCAGCCGGACAGGGGGTCGCGGAAACACCATATATTTT. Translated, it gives CASRTGGRGNTIYF.

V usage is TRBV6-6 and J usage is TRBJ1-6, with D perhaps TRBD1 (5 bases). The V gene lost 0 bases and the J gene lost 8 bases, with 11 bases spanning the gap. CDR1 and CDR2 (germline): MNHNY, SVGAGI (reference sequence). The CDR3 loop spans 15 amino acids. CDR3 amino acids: CASSYSSGNDSPLHF. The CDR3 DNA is TGTGCCAGCAGTTACTCGTCAGGGAACGATTCACCCCTCCACTTT.

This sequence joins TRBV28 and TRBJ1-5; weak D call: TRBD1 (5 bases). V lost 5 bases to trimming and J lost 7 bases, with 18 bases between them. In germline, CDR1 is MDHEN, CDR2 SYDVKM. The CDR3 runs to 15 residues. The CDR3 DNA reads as TGTGCCAGCAGTCGCGGGGGGGACGGGGGGCAGCCCCAGCATTTT. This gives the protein CASSRGGDGGQPQHF.

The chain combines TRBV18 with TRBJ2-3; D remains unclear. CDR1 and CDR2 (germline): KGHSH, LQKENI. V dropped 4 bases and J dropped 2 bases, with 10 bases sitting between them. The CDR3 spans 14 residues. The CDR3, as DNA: TGTGCCAGCTCACTGACTGAGTACACAGATACGCAGTATTTT. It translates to CASSLTEYTDTQYF.

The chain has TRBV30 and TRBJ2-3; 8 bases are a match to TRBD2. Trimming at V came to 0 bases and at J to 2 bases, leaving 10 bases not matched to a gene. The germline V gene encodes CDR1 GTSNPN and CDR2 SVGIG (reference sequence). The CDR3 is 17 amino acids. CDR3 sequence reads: CAWSVRSSGSNTDTQYF. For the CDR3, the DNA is TGTGCCTGGAGTGTACGCTCAAGCGGGAGTAACACAGATACGCAGTATTTT.

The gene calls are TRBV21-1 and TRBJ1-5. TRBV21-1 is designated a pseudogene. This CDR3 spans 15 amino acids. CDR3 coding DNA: TGTGCCACCTACAATGCGGGCATTCGTAATCAGCCCCAGCATTTT. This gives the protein CATYNAGIRNQPQHF.

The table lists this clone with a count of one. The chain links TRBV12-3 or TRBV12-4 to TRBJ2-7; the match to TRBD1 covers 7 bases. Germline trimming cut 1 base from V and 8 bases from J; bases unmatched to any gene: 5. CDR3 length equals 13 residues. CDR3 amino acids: CASSLGWDSQQYF. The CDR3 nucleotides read TGTGCCAGCAGTTTAGGTTGGGACAGCCAGCAGTACTTC.

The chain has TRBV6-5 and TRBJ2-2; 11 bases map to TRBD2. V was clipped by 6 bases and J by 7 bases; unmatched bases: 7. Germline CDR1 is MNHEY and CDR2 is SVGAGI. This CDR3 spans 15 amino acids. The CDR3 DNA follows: TGTGCCAGCAGCCCCACTAGCGGGGGAGTCGGGGAGCTGTTTTTT. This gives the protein CASSPTSGGVGELFF.

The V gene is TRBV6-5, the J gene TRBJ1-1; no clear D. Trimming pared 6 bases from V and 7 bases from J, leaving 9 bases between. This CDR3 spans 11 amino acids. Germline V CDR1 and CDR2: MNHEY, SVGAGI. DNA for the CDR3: TGTGCCAGCAGGTCGAGGGTTGAAGCTTTCTTT. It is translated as CASRSRVEAFF.

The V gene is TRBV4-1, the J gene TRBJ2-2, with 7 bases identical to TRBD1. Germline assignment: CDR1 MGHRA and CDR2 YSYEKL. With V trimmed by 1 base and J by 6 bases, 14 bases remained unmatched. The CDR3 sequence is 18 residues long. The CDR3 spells CASSQGTYLAGGAGELFF. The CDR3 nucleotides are TGCGCCAGCAGCCAAGGGACCTACCTAGCAGGGGGAGCCGGGGAGCTGTTTTTT.

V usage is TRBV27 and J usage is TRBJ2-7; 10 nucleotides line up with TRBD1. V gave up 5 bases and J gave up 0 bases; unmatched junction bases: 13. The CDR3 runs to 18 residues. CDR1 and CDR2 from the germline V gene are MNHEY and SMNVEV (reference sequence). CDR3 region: CASSPAPGTGASSYEQYF. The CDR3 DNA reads TGTGCCAGCAGTCCAGCGCCCGGGACAGGGGCTAGCTCCTACGAGCAGTACTTC.

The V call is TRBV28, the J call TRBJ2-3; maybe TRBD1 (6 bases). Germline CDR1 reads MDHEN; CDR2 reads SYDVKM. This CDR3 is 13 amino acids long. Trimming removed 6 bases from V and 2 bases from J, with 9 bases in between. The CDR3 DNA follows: TGTGCCAGCAGAGACAGGCTCACAGATACGCAGTATTTT. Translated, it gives CASRDRLTDTQYF.

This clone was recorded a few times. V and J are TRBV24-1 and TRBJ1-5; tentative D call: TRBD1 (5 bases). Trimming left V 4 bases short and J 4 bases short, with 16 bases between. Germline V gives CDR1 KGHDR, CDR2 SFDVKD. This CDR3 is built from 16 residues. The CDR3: CATSDPTLGGNQPQHF. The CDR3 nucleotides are TGTGCCACCAGTGACCCGACATTGGGGGGAAATCAGCCCCAGCATTTT.